One sample yielded the 23 T cell receptor beta chains listed below, sequenced in a study of T cells in narcolepsy. Profiled with immunoSEQ multiplex PCR; TCRdb holds only in-frame clones, not every one. The table has some 32,000 clones, around three quarters seen once; the top ten hold roughly 3.5%. Material for sequencing was memory (CD45RA-) CD4+ T cells from blood. These receptors were collected from a human donor in good health.

The J gene is TRBJ2-6, the V gene TRBV7-7; D gene unclear. CDR1 is SSHAT, CDR2 FNYEAQ, per germline (reference sequence). CDR3 size: 18 residues. Trimming cost V 5 bases and J 4 bases, with 21 bases left between them. The CDR3 is CASSPTPRPHGGANVLTF. CDR3 sequence (DNA): TGTGCCAGCAGCCCAACTCCCCGGCCACACGGAGGGGCCAACGTCCTGACTTTC.

The gene calls are TRBV6-1 and TRBJ2-2; a possible D gene is TRBD1 (6 bases). Trimming left V 0 bases short and J 6 bases short, with 23 bases between. Germline V gene sequence: CDR1 MNHNS, CDR2 SASEGT. The CDR3 consists of 19 residues. This CDR3 is CASSEAPPGVVGGAGELFF. The CDR3 DNA sequence: TGTGCCAGCAGTGAAGCGCCTCCAGGGGTGGTCGGCGGCGCCGGGGAGCTGTTTTTT.

The CDR3 loop is CSVLRRLDYRGYTF. CDR3 DNA sequence: TGCAGCGTTCTAAGACGGCTTGACTATCGTGGCTACACCTTC. The rearrangement joins TRBV29-1 to TRBJ1-2; no clear D gene. The CDR3 has 14 residues. From germline, CDR1 is SQVTM and CDR2 ANQGSEA. V lost 5 bases to trimming and J lost 7 bases, with 20 bases between them.

This clone was observed a handful of times. The chain has TRBV2 and TRBJ2-7; D unresolved. The V end lost 0 bases, the J end lost 4 bases, and 4 bases lay between the germline ends. This CDR3 is built from 12 residues. CDR1 and CDR2 (germline): SNHLY, FYNNEI. The CDR3 loop reads CASSEAQYEQYF. CDR3 DNA: TGTGCCAGCAGTGAAGCCCAATACGAGCAGTACTTC.

The rearrangement links TRBV5-1 to TRBJ2-6, with 10 bases lining up with TRBD2. From germline, CDR1 is SGHRS and CDR2 YFSETQ. With 4 bases clipped from V and 0 bases from J, the junction kept 7 bases outside the gene matches. CDR3 length: 18 amino acids. CDR3 sequence reads: CASSLRTSGPSGANVLTF. CDR3 DNA sequence: TGCGCCAGCAGCCTCCGGACTAGCGGCCCCTCTGGGGCCAACGTCCTGACTTTC.

The chain uses TRBV5-1 and TRBJ2-7; 7 bases fit TRBD2. CDR3 length: 14 amino acids. Germline CDR1 and CDR2: SGHRS and YFSETQ. V shed 0 bases and J 6 bases; nucleotides not matched to a gene: 6. Here the CDR3 reads CASSLGLREVEQYF. CDR3 DNA sequence: TGCGCCAGCAGCTTGGGGCTCCGGGAGGTCGAGCAGTACTTC.

In this sample, this clone turned up a few times. Other DNA sequences of this sample code for an identical CDR3. Here the CDR3 DNA reads TGCAGCGTTGTGGGTGGGGCGGGACAGGGTTACGAGCAGTACTTC. This codes for CSVVGGAGQGYEQYF. V and J are TRBV29-1 and TRBJ2-7, with 9 bases matching TRBD1. Per germline, CDR1 SQVTM and CDR2 ANQGSEA. V gave up 4 bases and J gave up 4 bases; unmatched junction bases: 11. The CDR3 length is 15 residues.

This clone was detected only once. The V gene is TRBV21-1, the J gene TRBJ2-1; the D segment call TRBD2 is taken from the table without a DNA check. TRBV21-1 is assigned pseudogene status. The CDR3 sequence is 20 residues long. The CDR3, as DNA: TGTGCCAGCAGCAAATCCGGGACTAGCGGGAGTTTTGACTCCTACAATGAGCAGTTCTTC. Translated, it gives CASSKSGTSGSFDSYNEQFF.

This rearrangement joins TRBV18 to TRBJ2-1; 9 positions agree with TRBD1. Germline CDR1 KGHSH, CDR2 LQKENI. V was clipped by 3 bases and J by 9 bases; unmatched bases: 12. The CDR3 extends over 16 amino acids. CDR3 amino acids: CASSPATGQGRSEQFF. The DNA of the CDR3 is TGTGCCAGCTCACCTGCTACGGGACAGGGAAGGAGTGAGCAGTTCTTC. Variable domain in full (rest from reference TRBV18 and TRBJ2-1): NAGVMQNPRHLVRRRGQEARLRCSPMKGHSHVYWYRQLPEEGLKFMVYLQKENIIDESGMPKERFSAEFPKEGPSILRIQQVVRGDSAAYFCASSPATGQGRSEQFFGPGTRLTVL.

The chain joins TRBV6-5 to TRBJ1-6; no clear D gene. Germline assignment: CDR1 MNHEY and CDR2 SVGAGI. This CDR3 is built from 13 residues. Trimming stripped 4 bases from V and 8 bases from J, with 9 bases between. Here the CDR3 DNA reads TGTGCCAGCAGTTCCACCTCCGATTCACCCCTCCACTTT. This codes for CASSSTSDSPLHF.

This chain joins TRBV7-9 and TRBJ1-4; a weak D match, TRBD1 (5 bases). Trimming stripped 5 bases from V and 8 bases from J, with 21 bases between. Germline CDR1 reads SEHNR; CDR2 reads FQNEAQ (reference sequence). The CDR3 sequence is 16 residues long. The CDR3 loop reads CASSPNGGRAREKLFF. In DNA, the CDR3 is TGTGCCAGCAGCCCTAACGGGGGAAGGGCTCGCGAAAAACTGTTTTTT.

The chain recombines TRBV2 with TRBJ1-2; D gene uncertain. Trimming shortened V by 2 bases and J by 8 bases, and 12 bases separated the two germline ends. The germline V gene encodes CDR1 SNHLY and CDR2 FYNNEI. The length of the CDR3 is 13 residues. The DNA for the CDR3 is TGTGCCAGCAGTGAACGGGAGGCGGGAGGCTACACCTTC. Its protein product is CASSEREAGGYTF.

The rearrangement joins TRBV5-1 to TRBJ2-3, with 10 bases lining up with TRBD2. After removal of 5 bases from V and 6 bases from J, the junction contained 12 bases not matched to a gene. The CDR3 extends over 16 amino acids. Germline CDR1 is SGHRS and CDR2 is YFSETQ. CDR3 region: CASSPPSGSPRDTQYF. The CDR3 DNA sequence: TGCGCCAGCAGTCCCCCTAGCGGGAGCCCTAGGGATACGCAGTATTTT.

The rearrangement uses TRBV6-1 and TRBJ1-5; D gene ambiguous. The CDR3 has 13 amino acids. The germline V gene encodes CDR1 MNHNS and CDR2 SASEGT. Trimming took off 7 bases at V and 3 bases at J, with 10 bases between the two ends. The CDR3 sequence: CASMRETNQPQHF. DNA of the CDR3: TGTGCCAGCATGAGGGAAACCAATCAGCCCCAGCATTTT.

V usage is TRBV5-1 and J usage is TRBJ2-2; TRBD1 aligns across 7 bases. The J segment lost 3 bases and the V segment lost 1 base, leaving 9 bases of the junction unmatched. Germline V lookup: CDR1 SGHRS, CDR2 YFSETQ. This CDR3 has 17 residues. DNA for the CDR3: TGCGCCAGCAGCTTGAGGGTTGCAGGGGGAGACACCGGGGAGCTGTTTTTT. Its protein is CASSLRVAGGDTGELFF.

The chain is built from TRBV6-5 and TRBJ1-1; 7 nucleotides agree with TRBD1. The CDR3 runs to 13 residues. V lost 6 bases and J lost 4; bases outside the gene matches: 5. CDR1 is MNHEY, CDR2 SVGAGI, per germline. CDR3 coding DNA: TGTGCCAGCAGGCAGGGGGGGGGCACTGAAGCTTTCTTT. Protein product: CASRQGGGTEAFF.

This CDR3 reads CAISETGAETQYF. CDR3 nucleotide sequence: TGTGCCATCAGTGAAACAGGGGCGGAGACCCAGTACTTC. This rearrangement joins TRBV10-3 to TRBJ2-5; 7 bases map to TRBD1. Trimming took 3 bases from V and 5 from J; bases not matched to a gene: 3. This CDR3 region has 13 residues. CDR1 and CDR2 (germline): ENHRY, SYGVKD.

The chain recombines TRBV30 with TRBJ1-4; TRBD1 is a possible D gene (5 bases). The V and J ends lost 5 bases and 5 bases respectively, with 18 bases between them. Germline V gene sequence: CDR1 GTSNPN, CDR2 SVGIG (reference sequence). The CDR3 is 15 amino acids. In DNA form, the CDR3 reads TGTGCCTGGGGACGGTCGGGGACTGGCAATGAAAAACTGTTTTTT. This sequence encodes CAWGRSGTGNEKLFF.

The chain joins TRBV5-1 to TRBJ2-7, with D tentatively TRBD1 (5 bases). The CDR3 loop spans 13 amino acids. Germline V gives CDR1 SGHRS, CDR2 YFSETQ. Trimming pared 4 bases from V and 6 bases from J, leaving 14 bases between. DNA for the CDR3: TGCGCCAGCAGCCCCGAAGGGGTATCCGAGCAGTACTTC. It specifies CASSPEGVSEQYF.

The gene calls are TRBV11-3 and TRBJ2-1, with D possibly TRBD2 on 6 matching bases. Germline V gene sequence: CDR1 SGHNT, CDR2 YENEEA. This CDR3 spans 16 amino acids. The V end was cut by 0 bases, the J end by 2 bases, with 11 bases between. CDR3 coding DNA: TGTGCCAGCAGCTTAGATATAAGCGGGCCCTACAATGAGCAGTTCTTC. It translates to CASSLDISGPYNEQFF. The complete variable domain, with remaining parts taken from reference TRBV11-3 and TRBJ2-1, reads EAGVVQSPRYKIIEKKQPVAFWCNPISGHNTLYWYLQNLGQGPELLIRYENEEAVDDSQLPKDRFSAERLKGVDSTLKIQPAELGDSAVYLCASSLDISGPYNEQFFGPGTRLTVL.

The chain carries TRBV18 and TRBJ1-3; D is unresolved. The CDR3 consists of 15 residues. CDR1 KGHSH and CDR2 LQKENI come from the germline V gene. V shed 5 bases and J shed 0 bases, with 11 bases lying between them. The CDR3 here is CASSAGISSGNTIYF. The CDR3 nucleotides are TGTGCCAGCTCAGCGGGGATTTCCTCTGGAAACACCATATATTTT.

The genes are TRBV5-1 and TRBJ1-1; no definite D call. The CDR3 extends over 14 amino acids. Trimming stripped 0 bases from V and 1 base from J, with 7 bases between. The germline V gene encodes CDR1 SGHRS and CDR2 YFSETQ. CDR3 loop: CASSLEPRNTEAFF. Written as DNA, the CDR3 is TGCGCCAGCAGCTTGGAACCCAGGAACACTGAAGCTTTCTTT.

The chain couples TRBV5-1 to TRBJ1-2; 7 positions match TRBD1. Germline V gene data show CDR1 as SGHRS and CDR2 as YFSETQ. The CDR3 runs to 13 residues. With V trimmed by 0 bases and J by 7 bases, 3 bases remained unmatched. The CDR3: CASSLEGALGYTF. CDR3 in DNA: TGCGCCAGCAGCTTGGAGGGGGCGCTTGGCTACACCTTC.